Below are 19 T cell receptor beta chains sequenced from a single sample in a study of Tregs in tolerant kidney transplant recipients. Assay: immunoSEQ multiplex PCR; the TCRdb copy retains only in-frame clones and omits some. Its table records 50,000 or so clones. The sequencing used CD4+ T cells from blood, collected before the transplant. The source is a human donor who received a combined kidney and bone marrow transplant.

As regards this clone: The read stops 3 residues short of the end of the CDR3; the missing end is completed from the germline J gene. The J gene is TRBJ1-2, the V gene TRBV7-9; 10 bases match TRBD1. J gave up 4 bases and V 5 bases, and 4 bases lay outside the gene matches. Germline CDR1 reads SEHNR; CDR2 reads FQNEAQ (reference sequence). The CDR3 covers 14 residues. The CDR3 here is CASSPGQGIYGYTF. The DNA read from the CDR3 is TGTGCCAGCAGCCCGGGACAGGGGATCTATGGC.

Comments on this clone: The DNA ends 3 residues before the CDR3 does, and the rest of the CDR3 is filled in from the germline J gene. V is TRBV5-4 and J is TRBJ2-4, with D unclear. Germline values: CDR1 SGHNT, CDR2 YYREEE (reference sequence). The CDR3 sequence is 14 residues long. V was clipped by 0 bases and J by 1 base, with 5 bases between them. CDR3 DNA (partial): TGTGCCAGCAGCTTGGCGGTGGCCAAAAACATT. Its translation is CASSLAVAKNI. The whole CDR3 sequence is CASSLAVAKNIQYF.

Remarks on this clone: The read terminates 3 residues before the CDR3 end, so the remaining end is supplied by the germline J gene. The chain couples TRBV5-5 to TRBJ1-2; 7 nucleotides align to TRBD1. In germline, CDR1 is SGHKS, CDR2 YYEKEE (reference sequence). J lost 0 bases, V lost 0 bases, and 2 bases had no gene match. This CDR3 has 15 residues. CDR3 loop: CASSLGDSPNYGYTF. Partial CDR3 DNA: TGTGCCAGCAGCTTGGGGGACAGCCCTAACTATGGC. Variable domain in full (rest from reference TRBV5-5 and TRBJ1-2): DAGVTQSPTHLIKTRGQQVTLRCSPISGHKSVSWYQQVLGQGPQFIFQYYEKEERGRGNFPDRFSARQFPNYSSELNVNALLLGDSALYLCASSLGDSPNYGYTFGSGTRLTVV.

Concerning this clone itself: The read terminates 3 residues ahead of where the CDR3 ends, so the germline J gene completes it. This chain uses TRBV7-9 with TRBJ1-2; 8 positions match TRBD1. The J segment lost 2 bases and the V segment lost 5 bases, leaving 4 bases of the junction unmatched. The CDR3 totals 14 residues. Germline CDR1 SEHNR, CDR2 FQNEAQ (reference sequence). The sequenced CDR3 bases are TGTGCCAGCAGCACGCGACAGGGGAACTATGGC. Translating gives CASSTRQGNYG. The entire CDR3 protein is CASSTRQGNYGYTF.

Comment on this clone: The read halts 3 residues ahead of the CDR3 end, with the missing end drawn from the germline J gene. The chain carries TRBV18 and TRBJ1-1, with D possibly being TRBD1 (5 bases). Germline-derived CDR1 and CDR2 are KGHSH and LQKENI. V lost 6 bases and J lost 1, with 9 bases in between. The CDR3 runs 13 residues. The CDR3 sequence is CASSIDRNTEAFF. The DNA read from the CDR3 is TGTGCCAGCTCTATAGACAGGAACACTGAA.

In the case of this clone: The read is 3 residues too short to cover the CDR3 end, so that end is filled in from the germline J gene. The chain employs TRBV19 and TRBJ1-1; 9 bases agree with TRBD1. Unmatched junction bases numbered 11, after V lost 5 bases and J lost 7 bases. Germline V CDR1 and CDR2: LNHDA, SQIVND (reference sequence). The CDR3 has 15 amino acids. The sequenced part of the CDR3 DNA is TGTGCCAGTAGTGTTACAACAGGGGGCCGGGGTGAA. As protein: CASSVTTGGRGE. The CDR3 as a whole reads CASSVTTGGRGEAFF.

Notes on this clone: From the germline J gene comes the end of the CDR3, since the read stops 3 residues before it. V is TRBV23-1 and J is TRBJ1-1; D is possibly TRBD1 (5 bases). TRBV23-1 is known as an ORF, though its function is uncertain. V dropped 6 bases and J dropped 6 bases, with 14 bases sitting between them. CDR3 size: 13 residues. CDR3 region: CASSDSGPPEAFF. The CDR3 bases that were read are TGCGCCAGCAGCGACAGTGGACCCCCTGAA.

The CDR3 loop is CASSYDRDRGIGNEQFF. CDR3 bases read: TGTGCCAGCAGTTACGACCGGGACAGGGGGATCGGGAATGAG. This chain uses TRBV6-2 or TRBV6-3 with TRBJ2-1; 11 bases are a match to TRBD1. The observed sequence ends 3 residues before the CDR3 terminus, with the missing tail filled in from the germline J gene. The CDR3 loop spans 17 amino acids. Trimming took 2 bases from V and 7 from J; bases not matched to a gene: 10. Looked up from germline, CDR1 is MNHEY and CDR2 is SVGEGT.

About this clone: The read ends 3 residues before the CDR3 terminus; that terminus is restored from the germline J gene. This chain connects TRBV20-1 to TRBJ1-1; 7 nucleotides match TRBD1. Unmatched junction bases numbered 8, after V lost 4 bases and J lost 0 bases. This CDR3 is built from 15 residues. The germline CDR1 and CDR2 sequences are DFQATT and SNEGSKA (reference sequence). The CDR3 here is CSATKTGTMNTEAFF. The sequenced CDR3 bases are TGCAGTGCTACCAAGACAGGGACCATGAACACTGAA.

Points on this clone: The sequenced fragment ends 3 residues before the CDR3 boundary, so the rest is inferred from the germline J gene. The gene calls are TRBV7-2 and TRBJ1-1; D gene ambiguous. The CDR3 is 13 amino acids. Trimming left V 0 bases short and J 4 bases short, with 6 bases between. Per the germline V gene, CDR1 is SGHTA and CDR2 is FQGNSA. The CDR3 sequence: CASSLAYSTEAFF. CDR3 DNA (partial): TGTGCCAGCAGCTTAGCATACAGCACTGAA. The full variable domain, in which reference TRBV7-2 and TRBJ1-1 provide the parts outside the CDR3, is GAGVSQSPSNKVTEKGKDVELRCDPISGHTALYWYRQSLGQGLEFLIYFQGNSAPDKSGLPSDRFSAERTGGSVSTLTIQRTQQEDSAVYLCASSLAYSTEAFFGQGTRLTVV.

Details on this clone: Sequencing ends 3 residues short of the CDR3 end; the germline J gene provides the rest. This chain uses TRBV19 with TRBJ1-2; 9 nucleotides match TRBD1. This CDR3 is built from 15 residues. After removal of 5 bases from V and 2 bases from J, the junction contained 6 bases not matched to a gene. Germline lookup yields CDR1 LNHDA and CDR2 SQIVND (reference sequence). The sequenced part of the CDR3 DNA is TGTGCCAGTAGTTCCCTAGGACAGGGGAACTATGGC. As protein: CASSSLGQGNYG. The whole CDR3 reads CASSSLGQGNYGYTF.

Notes on this clone: The read comes to an end 3 residues before the CDR3 does, leaving the germline J gene to fill in the end. The chain carries TRBV7-2 and TRBJ1-2, with TRBD1 matching over 9 bases. The CDR3 runs 14 residues. The V gene's germline CDR1 is SGHTA and CDR2 FQGNSA. The DNA read from the CDR3 is TGTGCCAGCAGCCTCTGGACAGGGGTCGGCGGC. Translated, it gives CASSLWTGVGG. The full CDR3 sequence reads CASSLWTGVGGYTF.

As concerns this clone: The read halts 3 residues ahead of the CDR3 end, with the missing end drawn from the germline J gene. The chain couples TRBV18 to TRBJ1-6, with 10 bases lining up with TRBD1. The CDR3 is 14 amino acids. The germline CDR1 and CDR2 sequences are KGHSH and LQKENI. The ends lost 5 bases at V and 10 bases at J; junction bases unmatched: 5. The CDR3 here is CASSAGTGESPLHF. The DNA read from the CDR3 is TGTGCCAGCTCAGCCGGGACAGGGGAATCACCC.

Of note for this clone: The read ends 3 residues early relative to the CDR3; the germline J gene fills the gap. The chain recombines TRBV19 with TRBJ2-1, with a weak D call TRBD2 (5 bases). This CDR3 is 13 amino acids long. Trimming left V 5 bases short and J 8 bases short, with 13 bases between. CDR1 is LNHDA and CDR2 is SQIVND in the germline V gene (reference sequence). CDR3 region: CASSFRGADEQFF. Incomplete CDR3 DNA: TGTGCCAGTAGTTTTCGGGGTGCGGATGAG.

In regard to this clone: Read sequence stops 3 residues before the CDR3 end, and the germline J gene provides the missing end. The gene calls are TRBV19 and TRBJ2-7; 10 bases are shared with TRBD1. CDR1 LNHDA and CDR2 SQIVND come from the germline V gene (reference sequence). V lost 9 bases and J lost 6; bases outside the gene matches: 5. This CDR3 contains 12 residues. CDR3 sequence reads: CASRDRGGEQYF. The DNA read from the CDR3 is TGTGCCAGCCGGGACAGGGGCGGCGAG.

Details on this clone: The DNA ends 3 residues before the CDR3 does, and the rest of the CDR3 is filled in from the germline J gene. The V and J genes are TRBV7-7 and TRBJ2-5; 7 nucleotides align to TRBD2. V trimming: 5 bases; J trimming: 1 base; junction bases outside the gene matches: 4. This CDR3 region has 14 residues. CDR1 SSHAT and CDR2 FNYEAQ come from the germline V gene (reference sequence). The sequenced CDR3 bases are TGTGCCAGCAGCCAAAGCGGGGCCCAAGAGACC. Protein sequence: CASSQSGAQET. The full CDR3 sequence reads CASSQSGAQETQYF. Supplemented by reference TRBV7-7 and TRBJ2-5, the full variable domain reads GAGVSQSPRYKVTKRGQDVTLRCDPISSHATLYWYQQALGQGPEFLTYFNYEAQPDKSGLPSDRFSAERPEGSISTLTIQRTEQRDSAMYRCASSQSGAQETQYFGPGTRLLVL.

A note on this clone: The read ends 3 residues early relative to the CDR3; the germline J gene fills the gap. This chain joins TRBV2 and TRBJ2-7; 10 bases line up with TRBD2. Germline V gives CDR1 SNHLY, CDR2 FYNNEI. This CDR3 is built from 15 residues. Trimming took 5 bases from V and 4 from J; bases not matched to a gene: 8. The CDR3 loop is CASSSPGTSVYEQYF. CDR3 bases read: TGTGCCAGCAGTTCCCCCGGGACTAGCGTTTACGAG.

On this clone itself: The read is 3 residues too short to cover the CDR3 end, so that end is filled in from the germline J gene. The chain recombines TRBV18 with TRBJ2-1; 7 bases align to TRBD1. The junction had 11 bases not matched to a gene; V was cut back by 5 bases and J by 7 bases. CDR1 KGHSH and CDR2 LQKENI come from the germline V gene. CDR3 length: 15 residues. The CDR3 DNA, read in part, is TGTGCCAGCTCAGCTAGGGGGCGGTTTGTTAATGAG. Translating gives CASSARGRFVNE. From start to end, the CDR3 is CASSARGRFVNEQFF.

A note on this clone: The missing CDR3 end, 3 residues past where the read stops, is filled in from the germline J gene. The V gene is TRBV6-2 or TRBV6-3, the J gene TRBJ2-5, with 7 bases fitting TRBD2. There are 16 residues in the CDR3. Looked up from germline, CDR1 is MNHEY and CDR2 is SVGEGT. The trim removed 5 bases at V and 4 bases at J, leaving 13 bases unmatched. The CDR3 here is CASSPASGLLGETQYF. The CDR3 DNA, read in part, is TGTGCCAGCAGTCCGGCTAGCGGACTCCTCGGAGAGACC.